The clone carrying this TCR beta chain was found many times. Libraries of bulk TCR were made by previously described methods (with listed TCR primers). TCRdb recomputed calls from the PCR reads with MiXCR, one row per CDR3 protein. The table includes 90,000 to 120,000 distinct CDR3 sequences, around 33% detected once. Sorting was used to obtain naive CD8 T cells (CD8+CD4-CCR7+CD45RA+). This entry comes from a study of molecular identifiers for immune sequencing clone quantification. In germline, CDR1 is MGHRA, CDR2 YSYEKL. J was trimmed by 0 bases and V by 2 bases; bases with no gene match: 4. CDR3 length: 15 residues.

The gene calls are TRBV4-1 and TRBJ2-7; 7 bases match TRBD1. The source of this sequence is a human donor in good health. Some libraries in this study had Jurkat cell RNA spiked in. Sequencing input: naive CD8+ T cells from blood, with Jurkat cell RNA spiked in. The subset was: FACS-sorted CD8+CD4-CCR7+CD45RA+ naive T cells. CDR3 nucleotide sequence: TGCGCCAGCAGCCAAAGACAGGGCAGCTCCTACGAGCAGTACTTC. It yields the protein CASSQRQGSSYEQYF.